Shown below are 32 T cell receptor beta chains from a single sample sequenced in a study of cytomegalovirus exposure and HLA in healthy donors. The PCR had 60 Vbeta and 13 Jbeta primers. Clones were sequenced by immunoSEQ multiplex PCR, and TCRdb holds only the in-frame ones, with some missing. The sample shows tens of thousands of clones, about 9.5% of them seen only once. Sequencing was performed on PBMCs. The receptors were gathered from a man in his sixties in good health and CMV-seropositive.

This clone was detected only a few times. The chain links TRBV27 to TRBJ2-7; 10 nucleotides match TRBD1. The length of the CDR3 is 17 residues. CDR1 MNHEY and CDR2 SMNVEV come from the germline V gene (reference sequence). V shed 5 bases and J 1 base; nucleotides not matched to a gene: 11. In nucleotides, the CDR3 is TGTGCCAGCAGTCCCCTTTCGGACAGGGGGGGATCCTACGAGCAGTACGTC. This encodes CASSPLSDRGGSYEQYV.

This clone appeared a few times. The gene calls are TRBV18 and TRBJ1-1; 7 nucleotides line up with TRBD1. Unmatched junction bases numbered 12, after V lost 6 bases and J lost 5 bases. Germline V gives CDR1 KGHSH, CDR2 LQKENI. This CDR3 spans 15 amino acids. CDR3 sequence reads: CASSPQAGGKTEAFF. As DNA, the CDR3 is TGTGCCAGCTCTCCTCAGGCAGGGGGGAAGACTGAAGCTTTCTTT.

This clone was seen more than once but under ten times. The CDR3 sequence: CAWRMGGAVNSPLHF. CDR3 DNA sequence: TGTGCCTGGAGAATGGGGGGGGCGGTCAATTCACCCCTCCACTTT. V gene TRBV30 combines with J gene TRBJ1-6; the D gene is possibly TRBD1 (6 bases). The CDR3 extends over 15 amino acids. Germline values: CDR1 GTSNPN, CDR2 SVGIG (reference sequence). The ends were cut back, 3 bases at V and 7 bases at J, with 16 bases in the middle.

This chain uses TRBV4-1 with TRBJ2-1; D perhaps matches TRBD2 (5 bases). Looked up from germline, CDR1 is MGHRA and CDR2 is YSYEKL. V gave up 0 bases and J gave up 0 bases, with 12 bases separating them. CDR3 length: 17 residues. CDR3 amino acids: CASSQDRLGSSYNEQFF. Here the CDR3 DNA reads TGCGCCAGCAGCCAAGACCGACTTGGGAGCTCCTACAATGAGCAGTTCTTC.

This clone showed up just a few times. V usage is TRBV16 and J usage is TRBJ2-7; D might be TRBD2 (7 bases). The V end was cut by 4 bases, the J end by 7 bases, with 14 bases between. CDR1 KGHSY and CDR2 FQNENV come from the germline V gene. The CDR3 sequence is 13 residues long. The CDR3 sequence is CASSRAGAGEQYV. Written as DNA, the CDR3 is TGTGCCAGCAGCCGTGCGGGGGCAGGGGAGCAGTACGTC.

This chain connects TRBV5-1 to TRBJ2-7, with 8 bases that match TRBD2. The V and J ends lost 4 bases and 6 bases, in that order; junction bases with no gene match: 6. Germline loops: CDR1 SGHRS, CDR2 YFSETQ. This CDR3 is 13 amino acids long. CDR3 protein: CASSQGAGGEQYV. The CDR3 nucleotides are TGCGCCAGCAGCCAAGGGGCGGGGGGCGAGCAGTACGTC.

V is TRBV2 and J is TRBJ2-1, with 7 bases lining up with TRBD2. This CDR3 is 13 amino acids long. Per the germline V gene, CDR1 is SNHLY and CDR2 is FYNNEI. Germline trimming cut 9 bases from V and 5 bases from J; bases unmatched to any gene: 7. The CDR3 is CARSSGNNNEQFF. The CDR3 DNA reads TGTGCCAGAAGCAGCGGGAATAACAATGAGCAGTTCTTC.

This chain uses TRBV7-8 with TRBJ2-5, with TRBD2 matching 9 bases. CDR3 length: 14 amino acids. Losses at the gene ends were 6 bases for V and 4 bases for J; bases not matched to a gene: 6. Germline V gene sequence: CDR1 SGHVS, CDR2 FQNEAQ. This chain's CDR3 is CASSIKREVETQYF. Written as DNA, the CDR3 is TGTGCCAGCAGTATTAAGCGGGAGGTAGAGACCCAGTACTTC.

This clone was seen more than once but under ten times. V is TRBV9 and J is TRBJ2-3; 10 bases agree with TRBD2. The CDR3 spans 16 residues. Germline assignment: CDR1 SGDLS and CDR2 YYNGEE. The V segment lost 4 bases and the J segment 1 base; nucleotides outside the gene matches: 6. The CDR3 DNA follows: TGTGCCAGCAGCCCCCTAGCGGGAGCGGGCACAGATACGCAGTATTTT. It is translated as CASSPLAGAGTDTQYF.

The chain recombines TRBV6-5 with TRBJ2-1, with D unclear. The CDR3 is 11 residues long. Germline V gene data show CDR1 as MNHEY and CDR2 as SVGAGI. Trimming took off 6 bases at V and 5 bases at J, with 5 bases between the two ends. The CDR3 protein is CASRAHNEQFF. CDR3 in DNA: TGTGCCAGCAGGGCCCACAATGAGCAGTTCTTC.

This clone was counted a few times. V and J are TRBV4-2 and TRBJ1-1; no firm D call. The CDR3 is made up of 15 amino acids. CDR1 and CDR2 from the germline V gene are LGHNA and YNFKEQ. V was trimmed by 0 bases and J by 4 bases, leaving 12 bases between them. The CDR3 is CASSQEEGGRTEAFF. CDR3 DNA: TGTGCCAGCAGCCAAGAGGAGGGTGGCCGCACTGAAGCTTTCTTT.

There are a few counts of this clone. The rearrangement links TRBV29-1 to TRBJ1-1; 7 nucleotides agree with TRBD1. The CDR3 is 13 amino acids. The V gene end was trimmed by 6 bases and the J gene end by 5 bases; junction bases not matched to a gene: 9. CDR1 and CDR2 from the germline V gene are SQVTM and ANQGSEA. CDR3 sequence: CSVGDRAETEAFF. In nucleotides, the CDR3 is TGCAGCGTGGGTGACAGGGCAGAAACTGAAGCTTTCTTT. Supplemented by reference TRBV29-1 and TRBJ1-1, the full variable domain reads SAVISQKPSRDICQRGTSLTIQCQVDSQVTMMFWYRQQPGQSLTLIATANQGSEATYESGFVIDKFPISRPNLTFSTLTVSNMSPEDSSIYLCSVGDRAETEAFFGQGTRLTVV.

This clone was observed a handful of times. The genes are TRBV27 and TRBJ1-4; TRBD1 matches 8 bases. V trimming: 6 bases; J trimming: 10 bases; junction bases outside the gene matches: 31. The CDR3 runs to 21 residues. Looked up from germline, CDR1 is MNHEY and CDR2 is SMNVEV (reference sequence). In DNA form, the CDR3 reads TGTGCCAGCAGGCACCCAGTCGGGACAGGAGGTCAGTCGGGGTCCGCGGGAAAACTGTTTTTT. Translated, it gives CASRHPVGTGGQSGSAGKLFF.

This clone was counted between two and nine times. The chain couples TRBV7-6 to TRBJ2-3; 9 positions agree with TRBD2. CDR1 is SGHVS, CDR2 FNYEAQ, per germline. The CDR3 has 16 residues. V shed 0 bases and J 5 bases; nucleotides not matched to a gene: 6. In DNA, the CDR3 is TGTGCCAGCAGCTTAGCGGGGGCGGGGGGGCGAGATACGCAGTATTTT. Protein product: CASSLAGAGGRDTQYF.

This clone has only a few counts. The chain joins TRBV6-1 to TRBJ2-7, with TRBD2 identical over 9 bases. CDR3 length: 15 amino acids. The V segment lost 9 bases and the J segment 2 bases; nucleotides outside the gene matches: 11. Germline-derived CDR1 and CDR2 are MNHNS and SASEGT. The CDR3 DNA is TGTGCCAGTAGCCTGGGGGTAGCGGGGGCCTACGAGCAGTACGTC. Protein: CASSLGVAGAYEQYV.

There are a few counts of this clone. The chain carries TRBV28 and TRBJ2-1; 9 positions match TRBD2. Losses at the gene ends were 2 bases for V and 8 bases for J; bases not matched to a gene: 10. CDR1 and CDR2 (germline): MDHEN, SYDVKM. The CDR3 totals 16 residues. The CDR3 nucleotides are TGTGCCAGCAGTTTACCCGGACTAGCGCTGAGCGATGAGCAGTTCTTC. This translates into CASSLPGLALSDEQFF.

This clone was recorded a few times. The CDR3 DNA reads TGTGCCAGTCGAATTCGACAGGGGGCAGGAGATACGCAGTATTTT. Its protein product is CASRIRQGAGDTQYF. V gene TRBV19 combines with J gene TRBJ2-3; TRBD1 aligns across 10 bases. With 8 bases clipped from V and 5 bases from J, the junction kept 10 bases outside the gene matches. CDR1 and CDR2 from the germline V gene are LNHDA and SQIVND (reference sequence). CDR3 size: 15 residues.

The chain has TRBV6-6 and TRBJ2-3, with D possibly TRBD2 on 5 matching bases. CDR1 MNHNY and CDR2 SVGAGI come from the germline V gene (reference sequence). V dropped 1 base and J dropped 1 base, with 6 bases sitting between them. The CDR3 runs to 14 residues. The CDR3 DNA sequence: TGTGCCAGCAGTTACTTGGGAGGCACAGATACGCAGTATTTT. Encoded protein: CASSYLGGTDTQYF.

This chain joins TRBV6-6 and TRBJ1-6, with 8 nucleotides matching TRBD1. The germline V gene has CDR1 MNHNY and CDR2 SVGAGI (reference sequence). Unmatched junction bases numbered 8, after V lost 5 bases and J lost 5 bases. The CDR3 contains 16 residues. The CDR3 loop is CASSGPQGGDNSPLHF. CDR3 nucleotide sequence: TGTGCCAGCAGTGGACCACAGGGGGGGGATAATTCACCCCTCCACTTT.

This clone was seen more than once but under ten times. This chain links TRBV19 with TRBJ2-1, with 8 nucleotides matching TRBD1. The germline gives CDR1 LNHDA, CDR2 SQIVND (reference sequence). With V trimmed by 5 bases and J by 4 bases, 4 bases remained unmatched. The CDR3 is 14 residues long. The CDR3 sequence: CASSRQGRYNEQFF. In DNA, the CDR3 is TGTGCCAGTAGTCGACAGGGGCGATACAATGAGCAGTTCTTC.

The chain links TRBV7-8 to TRBJ2-5, with TRBD2 as a possible D gene (5 bases). The V gene lost 3 bases and the J gene lost 5 bases, with 22 bases spanning the gap. The CDR3 has 17 amino acids. Germline V gene sequence: CDR1 SGHVS, CDR2 FQNEAQ. The CDR3 sequence: CASSLLLPSLEGETQYF. CDR3 bases: TGTGCCAGCAGCTTGCTCTTGCCGTCGCTAGAGGGCGAGACCCAGTACTTC. The whole variable domain, filled in from reference TRBV7-8 and TRBJ2-5, reads GAGVSQSPRYKVAKRGQDVALRCDPISGHVSLFWYQQALGQGPEFLTYFQNEAQLDKSGLPSDRFFAERPEGSVSTLKIQRTQQEDSAVYLCASSLLLPSLEGETQYFGPGTRLLVL.

This clone was recorded a few times. The V and J genes are TRBV19 and TRBJ1-2; 7 bases agree with TRBD1. This CDR3 spans 14 amino acids. Unmatched junction bases numbered 5, after V lost 5 bases and J lost 2 bases. Germline CDR1 is LNHDA and CDR2 is SQIVND (reference sequence). DNA of the CDR3: TGTGCCAGTAGTCCCGACAGGGCCAACTATGGCTACACCTTC. Its translation: CASSPDRANYGYTF.

The chain combines TRBV28 with TRBJ2-1, with TRBD1 matching 9 bases. The CDR3 sequence is 14 residues long. CDR1 and CDR2 (germline): MDHEN, SYDVKM. V lost 8 bases, J lost 8 bases, and 10 bases stayed unmatched. The chain's CDR3 is CASVGGTGTHEQFF. CDR3 DNA sequence: TGTGCCAGCGTCGGGGGGACAGGGACCCATGAGCAGTTCTTC.

CDR3 DNA sequence: TGTGCCAGCAGCCCGGACTCCCCTTGGGAGACCCAGTACTTC. Protein sequence: CASSPDSPWETQYF. This rearrangement joins TRBV7-9 to TRBJ2-5; D may be TRBD2 (5 bases). Germline V gene lookup returns CDR1 SEHNR and CDR2 FQNEAQ (reference sequence). Trimming shortened V by 5 bases and J by 5 bases, and 15 bases separated the two germline ends. The length of the CDR3 is 14 residues.

The genes are TRBV6-6 and TRBJ1-2, with a tentative D call TRBD1 (6 bases). This CDR3 has 12 residues. Germline values: CDR1 MNHNY, CDR2 SVGAGI (reference sequence). The ends were cut back, 11 bases at V and 4 bases at J, with 14 bases in the middle. The chain's CDR3 is CALLDRSYGYTF. In DNA form, the CDR3 reads TGTGCCCTCCTCGACAGGAGCTATGGCTACACCTTC.

The V call is TRBV10-3, the J call TRBJ1-5; D is unresolved. Germline CDR1 is ENHRY and CDR2 is SYGVKD. Trimming removed 4 bases at V and 2 bases at J, with 3 bases between. The CDR3 runs 12 residues. CDR3 DNA sequence: TGTGCCATCAGTGTCGGCAATCAGCCCCAGCATTTT. This encodes CAISVGNQPQHF.

The V call is TRBV12-1, the J call TRBJ2-7; the table assigns TRBD2, which was not confirmed against the DNA. TRBV12-1 is a pseudogene locus. The CDR3 totals 12 residues. The DNA of the CDR3 is TGTGCCACCAAACCAGGAGGGGTCGAGCAGTACGTC. Its protein product is CATKPGGVEQYV.

This clone was observed a handful of times. The rearrangement joins TRBV7-3 to TRBJ2-3; 7 nucleotides line up with TRBD1. The CDR3 contains 13 residues. The ends lost 3 bases at V and 3 bases at J; junction bases unmatched: 0. The germline CDR1 and CDR2 sequences are SGHTA and FQGTGA. CDR3 in amino acids: CASSLDRTDTQYF. The DNA for the CDR3 is TGTGCCAGCAGCTTGGACAGGACAGATACGCAGTATTTT.

V usage is TRBV5-1 and J usage is TRBJ2-7; 7 nucleotides agree with TRBD1. This CDR3 comprises 15 residues. Germline assignment: CDR1 SGHRS and CDR2 YFSETQ. Trimming took 4 bases from V and 2 from J; bases not matched to a gene: 9. The CDR3 protein is CASSDPQGRTYEQYF. In nucleotides, the CDR3 is TGCGCCAGCAGCGACCCACAGGGGAGAACCTACGAGCAGTACTTC.

V is TRBV2 and J is TRBJ2-7, with 7 positions matching TRBD2. V dropped 6 bases and J dropped 0; count of bases not matched to a gene: 11. CDR3 length equals 16 residues. From germline, CDR1 is SNHLY and CDR2 FYNNEI. CDR3 nucleotides: TGTGCCAGCAGGGGAGGGTTTAGCGGAAGCTCCTACGAGCAGTACTTC. Amino acid sequence: CASRGGFSGSSYEQYF.

This clone was seen a handful of times. The V call is TRBV4-1, the J call TRBJ2-3, with TRBD2 identical over 12 bases. Germline-derived CDR1 and CDR2 are MGHRA and YSYEKL. This CDR3 contains 18 residues. V lost 0 bases and J lost 1; bases outside the gene matches: 5. CDR3 amino acids: CASSQDLAGGARTDTQYF. The CDR3 DNA reads TGCGCCAGCAGCCAAGATCTAGCGGGAGGGGCCCGCACAGATACGCAGTATTTT.

This rearrangement joins TRBV19 to TRBJ1-3; D not resolved. Per germline, CDR1 LNHDA and CDR2 SQIVND (reference sequence). The CDR3 consists of 11 residues. Deletions cut 7 bases from V and 4 bases from J, with 5 bases between. Here the CDR3 DNA reads TGTGCCAGTAACCGGGGAAACACCATATATTTT. As protein: CASNRGNTIYF. Filled out from reference TRBV19 and TRBJ1-3, the complete variable domain reads DGGITQSPKYLFRKEGQNVTLSCEQNLNHDAMYWYRQDPGQGLRLIYYSQIVNDFQKGDIAEGYSVSREKKESFPLTVTSAQKNPTAFYLCASNRGNTIYFGEGSWLTVV.